The TCR beta chain under discussion was sequenced for a study of T cell repertoires in cytomegalovirus infection. Study overall: Public TCR beta signature analysis indicated the presence of both CMV infection and matching HLA type.

The CDR3 spans 13 residues. V gave up 8 bases and J gave up 1 base, with 12 bases separating them. TCRdb re-derived calls from the reads in MiXCR, one entry per CDR3 protein. Of some 100,000 distinct CDR3 sequences in the sample, 20% to 30% were seen once. Regarding this clonotype: Its antigen is not known.

Study-wide results and limits: CMV-specific HLA-C-restricted TCR beta clonotypes dominated the ex vivo response. Identification of carriers of CMV plus the relevant HLA was performed using cumulative public TCR beta family frequency.

Sequencing used CD8+ T cells from PBMCs. This sequence was found in a human donor in good health (CMV status not recorded). Some clones in this sample may be carry-over from other donors' samples. The chain links TRBV12-3 or TRBV12-4 to TRBJ2-7; D gene uncertain. This CDR3 reads CASAGVLSYEQYF. In DNA, the CDR3 is TGTGCCAGCGCTGGGGTCCTTTCCTACGAGCAGTACTTC.